The rows below give T cell receptor beta chains drawn from one sample of a study of blood T cell repertoires in COVID-19. Assay: immunoSEQ multiplex PCR; the TCRdb copy retains only in-frame clones and omits some. The data show some 230,000 clones, more than 80% seen once. Sequenced sample: PBMCs or T cells enriched from blood (not recorded which). The receptors were sampled from a woman under 30 in a cohort exposed to, infected with or recovered from COVID-19 (not recorded which). The CDR3 runs from the conserved cysteine through the conserved F or W. The order of the fields is V gene, J gene, clone size, D gene, CDR3 DNA, CDR3 protein. The D gene is left open where the match is weak. Size is stated for part of the rows, as once, few or many counts, or as a class when the clone is expanded.

V gene: TRBV4-1; J gene: TRBJ1-1; clone size: NA; D gene: NA; CDR3 DNA: TGCGCCAGCAGCCAACTAACAGGTTCGAACACTGAAGCTTTCTTT; CDR3 protein: CASSQLTGSNTEAFF
V gene: TRBV19; J gene: TRBJ2-1; clone size: once; D gene: NA; CDR3 DNA: TGTGCCAGTAGTTGGGGGTTGGGATTGGCGGGACTCTCCTACAATGAGCAGTTCTTC; CDR3 protein: CASSWGLGLAGLSYNEQFF
V gene: TRBV18; J gene: TRBJ1-1; clone size: NA; D gene: TRBD1; CDR3 DNA: TGTGCCAGCTCACCCGCGACAGGGGCGGTGACTGAAGCTTTCTTT; CDR3 protein: CASSPATGAVTEAFF
V gene: TRBV5-6; J gene: TRBJ1-4; clone size: once; D gene: NA; CDR3 DNA: TGTGCCAGCAGCCTCCCAGGGTTGTCAACTAATGAAAAACTGTTTTTT; CDR3 protein: CASSLPGLSTNEKLFF
V gene: TRBV10-2; J gene: TRBJ1-6; clone size: NA; D gene: TRBD1; CDR3 DNA: TGCGCCAGCAGTGAGGGGACAGGGAGTAATTCACCCCTCCACTTT; CDR3 protein: CASSEGTGSNSPLHF
V gene: TRBV28; J gene: TRBJ1-1; clone size: NA; D gene: NA; CDR3 DNA: TGTGCCAGCAGTTTCGCGGGGGAGGGGAACACTGAAGCTTTCTTT; CDR3 protein: CASSFAGEGNTEAFF
V gene: TRBV27; J gene: TRBJ1-5; clone size: NA; D gene: NA; CDR3 DNA: TGTGCCAGCGCTTACGATTCCGTAGTCAATCAGCCCCAGCATTTT; CDR3 protein: CASAYDSVVNQPQHF
V gene: TRBV9; J gene: TRBJ1-6; clone size: NA; D gene: NA; CDR3 DNA: TGTGCCAGCAGCGTAGGTTGGGCAAATGATTATAATTCACCCCTCCACTTT; CDR3 protein: CASSVGWANDYNSPLHF
V gene: TRBV28; J gene: TRBJ1-3; clone size: NA; D gene: TRBD1; CDR3 DNA: TGTGCCAGCAGTTCCCGACAGGGGGTCTACACCATATATTTT; CDR3 protein: CASSSRQGVYTIYF
V gene: TRBV27; J gene: TRBJ2-7; clone size: once; D gene: NA; CDR3 DNA: TGTGCCAGCAGTCCTCGGGCAGGGAGGAGGGTCGAGCAGTACTTC; CDR3 protein: CASSPRAGRRVEQYF
V gene: TRBV6-6; J gene: TRBJ2-1; clone size: NA; D gene: TRBD2; CDR3 DNA: TGTGCCAGCAGTCATGACCCATTCCCGGCGGGAGGCTCCTACAATGAGCAGTTCTTC; CDR3 protein: CASSHDPFPAGGSYNEQFF
V gene: TRBV12-3/TRBV12-4; J gene: TRBJ1-1; clone size: NA; D gene: NA; CDR3 DNA: TGTGCCAGCAGCCTGGTCGGTAACACTGAAGCTTTCTTT; CDR3 protein: CASSLVGNTEAFF
V gene: TRBV6-5; J gene: TRBJ1-5; clone size: NA; D gene: NA; CDR3 DNA: TGTCTCAGCAGCCGGGGGGATCAGCCCCAGCATTTT; CDR3 protein: CLSSRGDQPQHF
V gene: TRBV2; J gene: TRBJ1-3; clone size: NA; D gene: NA; CDR3 DNA: TGTGCCAGCAGTGAGGGGCCCCTCTCTGGAAACACCATATATTTT; CDR3 protein: CASSEGPLSGNTIYF
V gene: TRBV7-3; J gene: TRBJ1-2; clone size: few; D gene: TRBD1; CDR3 DNA: TGTGCCAGCAGCTTGGAGGGGGCGAATCCGGATGGCTACACCTTC; CDR3 protein: CASSLEGANPDGYTF
V gene: TRBV5-6; J gene: TRBJ1-1; clone size: NA; D gene: TRBD1; CDR3 DNA: TGTGCCAGCAGCTTGGCACAGGGGGTAGAGGGAGGAGACGAAGCTTTCTTT; CDR3 protein: CASSLAQGVEGGDEAFF
V gene: TRBV24-1; J gene: TRBJ2-7; clone size: NA; D gene: NA; CDR3 DNA: TGTGCCACCAGTGACGGGACACGGCGGGAGCAGTACTTC; CDR3 protein: CATSDGTRREQYF
V gene: TRBV2; J gene: TRBJ2-5; clone size: NA; D gene: NA; CDR3 DNA: TGTGCCAGCAGTGAATATATAGCGGCTCAAGAGACCCAGTACTTC; CDR3 protein: CASSEYIAAQETQYF
V gene: TRBV14; J gene: TRBJ1-6; clone size: once; D gene: TRBD1; CDR3 DNA: TGTGCCAGCAGCCCCCTTTCCGGGACAGGGTCCTATAATTCACCCCTCCACTTT; CDR3 protein: CASSPLSGTGSYNSPLHF
V gene: TRBV4-2; J gene: TRBJ1-1; clone size: NA; D gene: TRBD1; CDR3 DNA: TGTGCCAGCAGCTCACAGGGGGCGCCGGGGGGCACTGAAGCTTTCTTT; CDR3 protein: CASSSQGAPGGTEAFF
V gene: TRBV7-6; J gene: TRBJ2-3; clone size: NA; D gene: TRBD2; CDR3 DNA: TGTGCCAGCAGCTTAGCGCGGGGGACTCGTCGGACAGATACGCAGTATTTT; CDR3 protein: CASSLARGTRRTDTQYF
V gene: TRBV11-3; J gene: TRBJ2-1; clone size: NA; D gene: TRBD1; CDR3 DNA: TGTGCCAGCAGCCCTGGACAGGGGGTCATGAATGAGCAGTTCTTC; CDR3 protein: CASSPGQGVMNEQFF
V gene: TRBV19; J gene: TRBJ2-1; clone size: NA; D gene: TRBD1; CDR3 DNA: TGTGCCAGTAGTATAGAGGAGACAGGGGATGAGCAGTTCTTC; CDR3 protein: CASSIEETGDEQFF
V gene: TRBV10-1; J gene: TRBJ2-7; clone size: NA; D gene: NA; CDR3 DNA: TGCGCCAGCAGTCCGGACAGCCGCTACGAGCAGTACTTC; CDR3 protein: CASSPDSRYEQYF
V gene: TRBV19; J gene: TRBJ1-2; clone size: NA; D gene: NA; CDR3 DNA: TGTGCCAGTAGTGTTTCTCTCTATGGCTACACCTTC; CDR3 protein: CASSVSLYGYTF
V gene: TRBV10-1; J gene: TRBJ1-3; clone size: NA; D gene: TRBD1; CDR3 DNA: TGCGCCAGCAGTGGAACAATTGGACAGGGAAGAAACACCATATATTTT; CDR3 protein: CASSGTIGQGRNTIYF
V gene: TRBV28; J gene: TRBJ2-5; clone size: NA; D gene: NA; CDR3 DNA: TGTGCCAGCAGCATAATGATGGGGGCACAAGAGACCCAGTACTTC; CDR3 protein: CASSIMMGAQETQYF
V gene: TRBV19; J gene: TRBJ2-5; clone size: once; D gene: TRBD1; CDR3 DNA: TGTGCCAGTAGTAGAAGGGGAGGACAGGGGGGACTTCAAGAGACCCAGTACTTC; CDR3 protein: CASSRRGGQGGLQETQYF
V gene: TRBV3-1/TRBV3-2; J gene: TRBJ2-2; clone size: once; D gene: TRBD2; CDR3 DNA: TGTGCCAGCAGCCCTGAATCTAGCGGGAACACCGGGGAGCTGTTTTTT; CDR3 protein: CASSPESSGNTGELFF
V gene: TRBV6-5; J gene: TRBJ2-6; clone size: NA; D gene: NA; CDR3 DNA: TGTGCCAGCAGTTACCCGATCTTACTGTCCAACGTCCTGACTTTC; CDR3 protein: CASSYPILLSNVLTF
V gene: TRBV7-3; J gene: TRBJ2-7; clone size: once; D gene: NA; CDR3 DNA: TGTGCCAGCAGCTTAGGCAGGTCCTACGAGCAGTACTTC; CDR3 protein: CASSLGRSYEQYF
V gene: TRBV28; J gene: TRBJ1-2; clone size: NA; D gene: NA; CDR3 DNA: TGTGCCAGCAGTTTGGGGGGGCAGGGGTCAAACTATGGCTACACCTTC; CDR3 protein: CASSLGGQGSNYGYTF
V gene: TRBV19; J gene: TRBJ2-2; clone size: NA; D gene: NA; CDR3 DNA: TGTGCCAGTAGTATCAAAGGGCGGGGCACCGGGGAGCTGTTTTTT; CDR3 protein: CASSIKGRGTGELFF
V gene: TRBV6-6; J gene: TRBJ1-2; clone size: NA; D gene: NA; CDR3 DNA: TGTGCCAGGGGGGGGGAAGTCGAGGGACTGTACTATGGCTACACCTTC; CDR3 protein: CARGGEVEGLYYGYTF
V gene: TRBV19; J gene: TRBJ1-2; clone size: NA; D gene: TRBD1; CDR3 DNA: TGTGCCAGTATCCCCCACCGGGACAGGGGTAACTATGGCTACACCTTC; CDR3 protein: CASIPHRDRGNYGYTF
V gene: TRBV30; J gene: TRBJ1-5; clone size: NA; D gene: NA; CDR3 DNA: TGTGCCTGGAGTGCGGGTTATAGCAATCAGCCCCAGCATTTT; CDR3 protein: CAWSAGYSNQPQHF
V gene: TRBV2; J gene: TRBJ2-1; clone size: NA; D gene: TRBD2; CDR3 DNA: TGTGCCAGCAGTGAACTAGCGGAGTACAATGAGCAGTTCTTC; CDR3 protein: CASSELAEYNEQFF
V gene: TRBV11-3; J gene: TRBJ2-7; clone size: few; D gene: TRBD2; CDR3 DNA: TGTGCCAGCAGCTTAGATCCGGGACTAGCGACCGAGCAGTACTTC; CDR3 protein: CASSLDPGLATEQYF
V gene: TRBV10-2; J gene: TRBJ2-1; clone size: NA; D gene: NA; CDR3 DNA: TGCGCCAGCAGTGAGTCGCGAACGGGGGAGCAGTTCTTC; CDR3 protein: CASSESRTGEQFF
V gene: TRBV7-9; J gene: TRBJ1-1; clone size: once; D gene: NA; CDR3 DNA: TGTGCCAGCAGCTTATCGGGACAGAACACTGAAGCTTTCTTT; CDR3 protein: CASSLSGQNTEAFF
V gene: TRBV6-4; J gene: TRBJ2-1; clone size: NA; D gene: NA; CDR3 DNA: TGTGCCAGCAGTGACATCGCGGGAAAGTACAATGAGCAGTTCTTC; CDR3 protein: CASSDIAGKYNEQFF
V gene: TRBV11-2; J gene: TRBJ2-5; clone size: NA; D gene: TRBD2; CDR3 DNA: TGTGCCAGCAGCTTAGGCTCAGCGGGAGGATTTGGGGGAGAGACCCAGTACTTC; CDR3 protein: CASSLGSAGGFGGETQYF
V gene: TRBV9; J gene: TRBJ2-2; clone size: NA; D gene: TRBD2; CDR3 DNA: TGTGCCAGCAGCGCTAGCGGGTCCGGGGAGCTGTTTTTT; CDR3 protein: CASSASGSGELFF
V gene: TRBV6-1; J gene: TRBJ1-5; clone size: NA; D gene: TRBD1; CDR3 DNA: TGTGCCAGCAGTGCCCGGGACAGGGTCGCGGGAAAGCTCAATCAGCCCCAGCATTTT; CDR3 protein: CASSARDRVAGKLNQPQHF
V gene: TRBV4-2; J gene: TRBJ1-1; clone size: NA; D gene: TRBD1; CDR3 DNA: TGTGCCAGCAGCCAATTGGGACAGGGGGCGGACAACACTGAAGCTTTCTTT; CDR3 protein: CASSQLGQGADNTEAFF
V gene: TRBV6-5; J gene: TRBJ1-2; clone size: NA; D gene: TRBD1; CDR3 DNA: TGTGCCAGCAGTAGAACCGACAGGGACTATGGCTACACCTTC; CDR3 protein: CASSRTDRDYGYTF
V gene: TRBV24-1; J gene: TRBJ2-3; clone size: NA; D gene: TRBD2; CDR3 DNA: TGTGCCACCAGTGACCCTAGCGGGAGGCCCAGGGGCACAGATACGCAGTATTTT; CDR3 protein: CATSDPSGRPRGTDTQYF
V gene: TRBV7-3; J gene: TRBJ2-7; clone size: NA; D gene: TRBD2; CDR3 DNA: TGTGCCAGCAGCTTATCTAGCGGGAGCTCCTACGAGCAGTACTTC; CDR3 protein: CASSLSSGSSYEQYF
V gene: TRBV21-1; J gene: TRBJ1-1; clone size: NA; D gene: NA; CDR3 DNA: TGTGCCAGCAGCAAAGGAGGGGGGACAGAACCGAACACTGAAGCTTTCTTT; CDR3 protein: CASSKGGGTEPNTEAFF
V gene: TRBV6-2/TRBV6-3; J gene: TRBJ1-1; clone size: few; D gene: TRBD1; CDR3 DNA: TGTGCCAGCAGCGAAAAGGACAGGTTGTGGGCCTTT; CDR3 protein: CASSEKDRLWAF
V gene: TRBV9; J gene: TRBJ1-5; clone size: once; D gene: TRBD1; CDR3 DNA: TGTGCCAGCAGCGCGACAGGGCTTTATAGCAATCAGCCCCAGCATTTT; CDR3 protein: CASSATGLYSNQPQHF
V gene: TRBV30; J gene: TRBJ2-3; clone size: NA; D gene: NA; CDR3 DNA: TGTGCCTGGCGGGGGATATGGGGGAGGAAATCGAGCACAGATACGCAGTATTTT; CDR3 protein: CAWRGIWGRKSSTDTQYF
V gene: TRBV19; J gene: TRBJ1-5; clone size: NA; D gene: NA; CDR3 DNA: TGTGCCAGTAGTCCGTCAGCGGCTCCTCAGCCCCAGCATTTT; CDR3 protein: CASSPSAAPQPQHF